These 6 T cell receptor beta chains came from one sample sequenced in a study of shared clonotypes between healthy human individuals. The method was immunoSEQ multiplex PCR; TCRdb's version includes in-frame clones alone and lacks a portion of them. The sample includes around 990,000 clones, 77% of them seen just once. Sequenced sample: memory CD4+ T cells from PBMCs. The sample's subset: CD45RA-negative fraction. Source of these receptors: a young man in good health. Some clones in this sample may be carry-over from other donors' samples.

The V and J genes are TRBV6-6 and TRBJ2-1, with TRBD2 matching over 7 bases. In germline, CDR1 is MNHNY, CDR2 SVGAGI (reference sequence). The CDR3 extends over 14 amino acids. The V segment lost 2 bases and the J segment 10 bases; nucleotides outside the gene matches: 8. As DNA, the CDR3 is TGTGCCAGCAGTTACGCACATGGGGGGGGAGAGCAGTTCTTC. Translating gives CASSYAHGGGEQFF.

The V and J genes are TRBV5-8 and TRBJ1-5, with D maybe TRBD1 (6 bases). The V end lost 2 bases, the J end lost 7 bases, and 19 bases lay between the germline ends. The germline CDR1 and CDR2 sequences are SGHTS and YDEGEE. The CDR3 consists of 16 residues. The CDR3 spells CASSFYRAALGQPQHF. CDR3 DNA sequence: TGTGCCAGCAGCTTTTACAGGGCAGCCTTGGGGCAGCCCCAGCATTTT.

In regard to this clone: Other DNA sequences from this sample encode an identical CDR3 as well. The J gene is TRBJ2-7, the V gene TRBV9; D might be TRBD1 (5 bases). Germline lookup yields CDR1 SGDLS and CDR2 YYNGEE. Trimming shortened V by 1 base and J by 3 bases, and 11 bases separated the two germline ends. CDR3 length: 14 amino acids. CDR3 sequence: CASSVQGSSYEQYF. CDR3 DNA: TGTGCCAGCAGCGTACAGGGTTCTAGCTACGAGCAGTACTTC.

This clone was counted a few times. This chain connects TRBV2 to TRBJ1-1; no definite D call. Trimming removed 6 bases from V and 1 base from J, with 9 bases in between. The CDR3 covers 13 residues. Germline CDR1 is SNHLY and CDR2 is FYNNEI. The CDR3 DNA sequence: TGTGCCAGCAGATCCGAGGGGAACACTGAAGCTTTCTTT. As protein: CASRSEGNTEAFF.

J is TRBJ2-3 and V is TRBV14, with 8 bases aligning to TRBD2. Trimming cost V 8 bases and J 0 bases; bases outside gene matches: 4. CDR1 SGHDN and CDR2 FVKESK come from the germline V gene. CDR3 length: 14 residues. CDR3 nucleotide sequence: TGTGCCAGCGCGGGGGGAACTAGCACAGATACGCAGTATTTT. It yields the protein CASAGGTSTDTQYF.

About this clone itself: Other DNA sequences in this specimen translate into the identical CDR3. The rearrangement uses TRBV5-1 and TRBJ2-2; no reliable D call. CDR1 SGHRS and CDR2 YFSETQ come from the germline V gene. The length of the CDR3 is 15 residues. Between the trimmed V and J ends, which lost 2 bases and 0 bases, there was a span of 8 bases. CDR3 in DNA: TGCGCCAGCAGCTTCGCAGGTCCGAACACCGGGGAGCTGTTTTTT. Amino acid sequence: CASSFAGPNTGELFF.